This TCR beta chain emerged from a study of CD8 T cells in Susac syndrome. V dropped 7 bases and J dropped 2; count of bases not matched to a gene: 18. There are 21 residues in the CDR3. Germline V gives CDR1 LNHDA, CDR2 SQIVND (reference sequence). The study sequenced TCR beta in blood CD8+ and CD4+ T cells. Random-hexamer reverse transcription was applied to about 0.5 to 1 ug RNA. TCRdb recomputed calls from the immunoSEQ multiplex PCR reads with MiXCR, one row per CDR3 protein. This table holds approximately 170,000 distinct CDR3 sequences, 93% found once. The origin of this receptor is a human donor in good health. Sequencing input: CD4+ T cells from PBMCs. V and J are TRBV19 and TRBJ2-6; 12 nucleotides align to TRBD1. CDR3 loop: CASTPRRDWDRGLAGANVLTF. Here the CDR3 DNA reads TGTGCCAGTACTCCAAGGAGGGACTGGGACAGGGGGCTCGCTGGGGCCAACGTCCTGACTTTC.